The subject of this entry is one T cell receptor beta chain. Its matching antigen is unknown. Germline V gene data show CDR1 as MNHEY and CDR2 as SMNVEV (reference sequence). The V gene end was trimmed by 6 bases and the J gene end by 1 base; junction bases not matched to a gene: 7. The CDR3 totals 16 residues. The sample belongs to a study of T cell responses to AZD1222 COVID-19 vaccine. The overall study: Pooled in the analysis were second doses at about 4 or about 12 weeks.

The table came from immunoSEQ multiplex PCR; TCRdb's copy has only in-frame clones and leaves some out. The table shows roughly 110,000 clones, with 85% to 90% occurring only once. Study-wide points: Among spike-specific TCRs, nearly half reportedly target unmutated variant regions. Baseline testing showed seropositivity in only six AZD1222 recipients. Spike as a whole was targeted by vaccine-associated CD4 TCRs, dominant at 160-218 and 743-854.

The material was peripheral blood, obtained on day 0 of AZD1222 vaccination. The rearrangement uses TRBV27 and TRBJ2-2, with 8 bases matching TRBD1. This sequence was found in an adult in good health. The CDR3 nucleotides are TGTGCCAGCAGCCTGTCACAGGGGGTGAACACCGGGGAGCTGTTTTTT. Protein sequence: CASSLSQGVNTGELFF.